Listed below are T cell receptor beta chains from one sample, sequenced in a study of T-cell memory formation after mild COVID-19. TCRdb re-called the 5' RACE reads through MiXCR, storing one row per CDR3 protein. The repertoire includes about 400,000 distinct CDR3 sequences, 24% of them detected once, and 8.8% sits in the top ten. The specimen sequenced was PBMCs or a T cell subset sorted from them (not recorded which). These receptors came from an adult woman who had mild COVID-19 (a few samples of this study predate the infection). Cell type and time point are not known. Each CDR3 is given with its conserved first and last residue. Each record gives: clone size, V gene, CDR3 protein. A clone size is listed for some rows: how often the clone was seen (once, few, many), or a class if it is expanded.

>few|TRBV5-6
CASSFWTGTRGNEQFF
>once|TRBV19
CASSSFGSSYSSPLHF
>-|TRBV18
CASSLEQGGEQYF
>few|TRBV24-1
CATSTAGRYNEQFF
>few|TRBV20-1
CSARDSARGSSYNSPLHF
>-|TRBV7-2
CASSLDWETQYF
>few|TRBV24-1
CATSATTGTGSNEQFF
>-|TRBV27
CASSQRLEHTDTQYF
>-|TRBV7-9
CASSLVYGRDNEQFF
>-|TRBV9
CASSGRQGATDTQYF
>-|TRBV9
CASSMASDSYEQYF
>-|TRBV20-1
CSASQTGEDYGYTF
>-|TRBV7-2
CASTVQGGPYNEQFF
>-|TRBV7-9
CASSTPNRGLYGYTF
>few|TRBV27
CASSLLAGVYNEQFF
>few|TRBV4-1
CASSQDEVVQYF
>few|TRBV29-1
CSVLLKGQETQYF
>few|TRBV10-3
CAISPYKNIQYF
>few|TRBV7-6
CASSLAASGQGEAFF
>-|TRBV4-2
CASSQEDGGGLSYEQYF
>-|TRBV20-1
CSARAPTVNTEAFF
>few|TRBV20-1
CSAKTGSEPQHF
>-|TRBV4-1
CASSQRDSDLEAFF
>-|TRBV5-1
CASSTAHQETQYF
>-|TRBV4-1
CASSQDRQGGNNEQFF
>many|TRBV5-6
CASSSGFAGYTF
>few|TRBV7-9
CASSLGFTFSGANVLTF
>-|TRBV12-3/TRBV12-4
CASSTGTSQNNEQFF
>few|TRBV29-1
CSARTSTDTQYF
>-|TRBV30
CAWSLGMNTEAFF
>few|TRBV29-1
CSVEPGLRPQYF
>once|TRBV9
CASSVESWKGNEQFF
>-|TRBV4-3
CASSQDSGRDEQYF
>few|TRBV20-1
CSARDSTSPSYNEQFF
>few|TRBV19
CASRRGGAPETQYF
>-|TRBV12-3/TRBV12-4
CASRRTANPLHF
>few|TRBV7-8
CASSSARLPGQVYNEQFF
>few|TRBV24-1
CATSGGREETQYF
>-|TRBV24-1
CATSRPTGSSYEQYF
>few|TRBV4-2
CASSQYRNEQFF
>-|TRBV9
CASSVAGANTEAFF
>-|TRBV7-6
CASSLWPRDNYNEQFF
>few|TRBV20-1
CSARDVGVDTEAFF
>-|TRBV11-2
CASSVRDTGEQFF
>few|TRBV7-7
CASSIPVESSGLQETQYF
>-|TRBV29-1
CSVEGDRDRPGAYEQFF
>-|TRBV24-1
CATSQDTTGELFF
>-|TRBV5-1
CASSAGLPVPYNEQFF
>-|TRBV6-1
CASSEAQYQPQHF
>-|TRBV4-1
CASSPGTGGRGEQYF
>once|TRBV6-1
CASSLEPQGRAFF
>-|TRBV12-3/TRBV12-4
CASSLEGWGTSGRSGELFF
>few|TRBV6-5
CASSAIGLGNSPLHF
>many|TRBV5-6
CASSSAGQAYEQYF
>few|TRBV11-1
CASSARTGQPNTEAFF
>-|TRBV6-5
CASSRTSGDTDTKYF
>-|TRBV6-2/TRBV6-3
CASSYIGYNAYEQYF
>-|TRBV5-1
CASSLAAGMGSPLHF